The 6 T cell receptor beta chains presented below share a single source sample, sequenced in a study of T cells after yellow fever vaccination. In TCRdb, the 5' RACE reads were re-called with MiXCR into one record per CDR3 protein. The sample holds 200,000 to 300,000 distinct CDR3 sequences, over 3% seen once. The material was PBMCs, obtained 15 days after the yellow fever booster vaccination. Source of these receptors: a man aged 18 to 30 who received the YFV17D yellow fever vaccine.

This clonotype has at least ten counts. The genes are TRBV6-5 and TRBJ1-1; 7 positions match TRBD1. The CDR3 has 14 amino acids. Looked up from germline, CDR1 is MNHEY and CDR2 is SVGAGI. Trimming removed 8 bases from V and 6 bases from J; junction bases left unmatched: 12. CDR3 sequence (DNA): TGTGCCAGCTTAATGCAGGGGGAACGTTCTGAAGCTTTCTTT. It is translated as CASLMQGERSEAFF.

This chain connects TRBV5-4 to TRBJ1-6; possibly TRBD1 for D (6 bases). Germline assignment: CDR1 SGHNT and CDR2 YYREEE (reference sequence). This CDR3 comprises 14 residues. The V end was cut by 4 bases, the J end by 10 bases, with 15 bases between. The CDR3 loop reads CASSLQDSSSPLHF. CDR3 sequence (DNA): TGTGCCAGCAGCCTCCAGGACAGTTCCTCACCCCTCCACTTT.

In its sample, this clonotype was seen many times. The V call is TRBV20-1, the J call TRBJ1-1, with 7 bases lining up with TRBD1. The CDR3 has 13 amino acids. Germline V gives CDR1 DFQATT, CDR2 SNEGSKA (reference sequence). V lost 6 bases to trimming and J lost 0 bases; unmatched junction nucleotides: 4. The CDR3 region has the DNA TGCAGTGCAGTACAGGGGATGAACACTGAAGCTTTCTTT. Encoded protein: CSAVQGMNTEAFF.

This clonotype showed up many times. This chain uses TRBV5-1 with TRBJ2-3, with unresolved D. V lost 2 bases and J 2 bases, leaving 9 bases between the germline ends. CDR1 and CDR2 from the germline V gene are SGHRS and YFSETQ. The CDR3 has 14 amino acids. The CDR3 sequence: CASSLSQATDTQYF. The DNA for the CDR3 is TGCGCCAGCAGCTTAAGTCAGGCCACAGATACGCAGTATTTT.

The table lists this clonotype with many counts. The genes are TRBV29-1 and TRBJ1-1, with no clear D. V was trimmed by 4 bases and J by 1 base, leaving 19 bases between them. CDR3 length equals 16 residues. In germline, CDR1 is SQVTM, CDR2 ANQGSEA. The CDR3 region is CSVGGADGVGNTEAFF. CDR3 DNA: TGCAGCGTTGGAGGCGCCGACGGGGTGGGGAACACTGAAGCTTTCTTT.

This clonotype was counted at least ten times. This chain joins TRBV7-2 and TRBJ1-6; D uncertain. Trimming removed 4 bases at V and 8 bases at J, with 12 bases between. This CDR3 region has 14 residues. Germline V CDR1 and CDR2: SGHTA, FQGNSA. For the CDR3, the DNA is TGTGCCAGCAGCTCCCAGGCCGGGGATTCACCCCTCCACTTT. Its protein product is CASSSQAGDSPLHF.